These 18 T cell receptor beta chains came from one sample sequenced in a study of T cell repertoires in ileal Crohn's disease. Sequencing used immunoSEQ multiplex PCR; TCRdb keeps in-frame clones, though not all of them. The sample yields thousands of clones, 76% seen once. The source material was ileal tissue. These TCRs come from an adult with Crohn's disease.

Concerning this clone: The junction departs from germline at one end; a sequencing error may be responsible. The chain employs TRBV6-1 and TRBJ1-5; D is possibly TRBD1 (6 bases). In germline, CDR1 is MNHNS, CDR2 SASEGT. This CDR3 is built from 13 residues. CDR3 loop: CASSEQGNQPRHF. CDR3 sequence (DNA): TGTGCCAGCAGCGAACAGGGAAATCAGCCCCGGCATTTT.

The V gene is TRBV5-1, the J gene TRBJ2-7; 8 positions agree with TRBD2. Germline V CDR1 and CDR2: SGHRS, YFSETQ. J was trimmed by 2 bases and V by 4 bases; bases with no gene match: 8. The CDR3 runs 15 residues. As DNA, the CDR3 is TGCGCCAGCAGCCCCGGGGGGGTTGGGCCCTACGAGCAGTACTTC. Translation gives CASSPGGVGPYEQYF.

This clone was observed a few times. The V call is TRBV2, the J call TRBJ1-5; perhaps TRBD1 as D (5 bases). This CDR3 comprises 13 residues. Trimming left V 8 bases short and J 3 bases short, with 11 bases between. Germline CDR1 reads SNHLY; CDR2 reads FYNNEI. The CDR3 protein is CASLQGFNQPQHF. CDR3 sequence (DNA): TGTGCCAGCCTTCAGGGTTTCAATCAGCCCCAGCATTTT.

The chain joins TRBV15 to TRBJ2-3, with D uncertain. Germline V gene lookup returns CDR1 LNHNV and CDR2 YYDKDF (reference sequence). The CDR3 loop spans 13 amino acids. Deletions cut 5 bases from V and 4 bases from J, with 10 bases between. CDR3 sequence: CATSAEVPDTQYF. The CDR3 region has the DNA TGTGCCACCAGCGCCGAGGTGCCAGATACGCAGTATTTT.

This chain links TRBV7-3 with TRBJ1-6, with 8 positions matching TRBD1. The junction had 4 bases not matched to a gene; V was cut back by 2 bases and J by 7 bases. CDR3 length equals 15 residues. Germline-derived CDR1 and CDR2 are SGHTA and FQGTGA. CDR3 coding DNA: TGTGCCAGCAGCTTAGGACAGGGAGCGAATTCACCCCTCCACTTT. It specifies CASSLGQGANSPLHF.

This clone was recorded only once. The CDR3 loop is CAIRGGDRDGYTF. CDR3 nucleotide sequence: TGTGCCATCAGAGGAGGGGACAGGGACGGCTACACCTTC. V and J are TRBV10-3 and TRBJ1-2; 9 bases are shared with TRBD1. Unmatched junction bases numbered 7, after V lost 6 bases and J lost 8 bases. The CDR3 spans 13 residues. Germline V CDR1 and CDR2: ENHRY, SYGVKD.

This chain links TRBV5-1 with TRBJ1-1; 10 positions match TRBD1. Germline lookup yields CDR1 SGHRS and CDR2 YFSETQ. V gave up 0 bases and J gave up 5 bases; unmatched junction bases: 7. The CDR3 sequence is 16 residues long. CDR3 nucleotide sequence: TGCGCCAGCAGCTTGGGAACCGGGACAGGGGATACTGAAGCTTTCTTT. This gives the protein CASSLGTGTGDTEAFF. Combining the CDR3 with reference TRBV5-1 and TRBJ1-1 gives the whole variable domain KAGVTQTPRYLIKTRGQQVTLSCSPISGHRSVSWYQQTPGQGLQFLFEYFSETQRNKGNFPGRFSGRQFSNSRSEMNVSTLELGDSALYLCASSLGTGTGDTEAFFGQGTRLTVV.

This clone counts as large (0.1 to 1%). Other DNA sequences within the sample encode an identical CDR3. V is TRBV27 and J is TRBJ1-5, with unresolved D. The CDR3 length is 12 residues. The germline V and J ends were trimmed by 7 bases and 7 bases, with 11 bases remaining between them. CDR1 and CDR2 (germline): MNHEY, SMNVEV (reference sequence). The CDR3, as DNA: TGTGCCAGCAAAGATCGGGGACAGCCCCAGCATTTT. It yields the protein CASKDRGQPQHF.

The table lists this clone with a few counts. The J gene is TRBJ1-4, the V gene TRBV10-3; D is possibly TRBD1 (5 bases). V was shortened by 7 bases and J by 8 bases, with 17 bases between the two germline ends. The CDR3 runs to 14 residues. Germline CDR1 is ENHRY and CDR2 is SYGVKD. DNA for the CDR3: TGTGCCATCAAGGGTCCGGACGCAGGGGAAAAACTGTTTTTT. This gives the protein CAIKGPDAGEKLFF.

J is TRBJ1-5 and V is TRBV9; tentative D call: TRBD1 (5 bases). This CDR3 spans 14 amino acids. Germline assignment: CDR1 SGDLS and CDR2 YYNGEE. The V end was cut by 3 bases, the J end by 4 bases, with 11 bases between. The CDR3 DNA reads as TGTGCCAGCAGCGGGGGGACTCAGAATCAGCCCCAGCATTTT. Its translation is CASSGGTQNQPQHF.

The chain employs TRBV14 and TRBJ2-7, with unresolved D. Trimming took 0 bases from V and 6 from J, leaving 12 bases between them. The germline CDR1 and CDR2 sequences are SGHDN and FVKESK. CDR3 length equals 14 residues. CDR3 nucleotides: TGTGCCAGCAGCCAAGATGGTCAGATCCTCGAGCAGTACTTC. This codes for CASSQDGQILEQYF.

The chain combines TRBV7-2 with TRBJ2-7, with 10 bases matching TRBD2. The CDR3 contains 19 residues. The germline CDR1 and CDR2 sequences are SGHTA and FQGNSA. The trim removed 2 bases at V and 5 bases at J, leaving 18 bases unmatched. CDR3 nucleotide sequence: TGTGCCAGCAGCTTAAGTGGGCAGACGCTAGCGGGAGTGGTCGACGAGCAGTACTTC. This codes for CASSLSGQTLAGVVDEQYF. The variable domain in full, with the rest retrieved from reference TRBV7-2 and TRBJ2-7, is GAGVSQSPSNKVTEKGKDVELRCDPISGHTALYWYRQSLGQGLEFLIYFQGNSAPDKSGLPSDRFSAERTGGSVSTLTIQRTQQEDSAVYLCASSLSGQTLAGVVDEQYFGPGTRLTVT.

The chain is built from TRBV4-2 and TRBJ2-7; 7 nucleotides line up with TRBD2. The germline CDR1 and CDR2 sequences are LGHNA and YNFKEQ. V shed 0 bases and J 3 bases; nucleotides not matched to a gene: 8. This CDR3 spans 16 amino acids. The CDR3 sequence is CASSQDALASGYEQYF. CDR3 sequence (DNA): TGTGCCAGCAGCCAAGATGCATTGGCTAGCGGCTACGAGCAGTACTTC.

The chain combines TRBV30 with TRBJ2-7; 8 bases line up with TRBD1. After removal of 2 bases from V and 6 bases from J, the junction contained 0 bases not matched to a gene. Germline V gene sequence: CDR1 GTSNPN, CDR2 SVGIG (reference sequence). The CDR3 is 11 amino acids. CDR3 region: CAWSTGGEQYF. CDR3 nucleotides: TGTGCCTGGAGTACAGGGGGCGAGCAGTACTTC.

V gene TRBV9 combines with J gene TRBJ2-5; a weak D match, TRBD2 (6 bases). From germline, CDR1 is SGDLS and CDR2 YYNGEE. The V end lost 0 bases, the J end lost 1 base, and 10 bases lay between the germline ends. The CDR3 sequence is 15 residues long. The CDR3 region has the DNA TGTGCCAGCAGCGTAGACCCCGGGGGCCAAGAGACCCAGTACTTC. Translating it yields CASSVDPGGQETQYF.

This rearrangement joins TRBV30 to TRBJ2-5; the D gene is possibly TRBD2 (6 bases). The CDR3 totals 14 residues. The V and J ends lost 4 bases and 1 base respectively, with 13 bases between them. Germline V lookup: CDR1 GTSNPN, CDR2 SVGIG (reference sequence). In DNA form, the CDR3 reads TGTGCCTGGAATACCGGGACTGGCCAAGAGACCCAGTACTTC. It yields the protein CAWNTGTGQETQYF. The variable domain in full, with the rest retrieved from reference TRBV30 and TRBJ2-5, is SQTIHQWPATLVQPVGSPLSLECTVEGTSNPNLYWYRQAAGRGLQLLFYSVGIGQISSEVPQNLSASRPQDRQFILSSKKLLLSDSGFYLCAWNTGTGQETQYFGPGTRLLVL.

The CDR3 loop is CASSFRSGQGNQPQHF. The CDR3 bases are TGTGCCAGCAGCTTTAGGTCCGGGCAGGGAAATCAGCCCCAGCATTTT. The V and J genes are TRBV7-8 and TRBJ1-5; D may be TRBD1 (5 bases). This CDR3 region has 16 residues. V dropped 3 bases and J dropped 4 bases, with 16 bases sitting between them. Germline CDR1 reads SGHVS; CDR2 reads FQNEAQ.

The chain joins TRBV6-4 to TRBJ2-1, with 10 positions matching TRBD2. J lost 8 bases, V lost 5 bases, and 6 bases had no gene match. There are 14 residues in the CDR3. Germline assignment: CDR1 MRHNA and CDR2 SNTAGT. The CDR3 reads CASSPGLASDEQFF. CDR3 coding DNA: TGTGCCAGCAGTCCGGGACTAGCGAGCGATGAGCAGTTCTTC.